Below are 7 T cell receptor beta chains sequenced from a single sample in a study of blood T cells in healthy people across ages. The use of a sample-barcoded 5' primer and a J-beta primer mix characterized a second PCR of roughly 6 to 12 cycles. TCRdb recomputed calls from the 5' RACE reads with MiXCR, one row per CDR3 protein. The sample yields about 970,000 distinct CDR3 sequences, roughly 47% seen once. The sample was blood. These receptors all stem from an older woman in good health.

The CDR3 here is CASKIGLAASYEQYF. Here the CDR3 DNA reads TGCGCCAGCAAGATTGGCCTAGCGGCGTCCTACGAGCAGTACTTC. The chain carries TRBV4-1 and TRBJ2-7; 7 nucleotides align to TRBD2. Germline V gives CDR1 MGHRA, CDR2 YSYEKL. Germline trimming cut 7 bases from V and 1 base from J; bases unmatched to any gene: 10. There are 15 residues in the CDR3.

Many counts were recorded for this clonotype. This chain uses TRBV5-1 with TRBJ1-2; D unclear. Germline loops: CDR1 SGHRS, CDR2 YFSETQ. The CDR3 spans 16 residues. Trimming removed 3 bases at V and 1 base at J, with 16 bases between. The chain's CDR3 is CASSSGPNNLNYGYTF. CDR3 nucleotides: TGCGCCAGCAGCTCTGGGCCGAACAACCTTAACTATGGCTACACCTTC. Complete variable domain (other parts from reference TRBV5-1 and TRBJ1-2): KAGVTQTPRYLIKTRGQQVTLSCSPISGHRSVSWYQQTPGQGLQFLFEYFSETQRNKGNFPGRFSGRQFSNSRSEMNVSTLELGDSALYLCASSSGPNNLNYGYTFGSGTRLTVV.

This clonotype appeared a few times. The chain joins TRBV28 to TRBJ2-3, with D perhaps TRBD1 (5 bases). The ends were cut back, 7 bases at V and 5 bases at J, with 10 bases in the middle. The germline gives CDR1 MDHEN, CDR2 SYDVKM. CDR3 length equals 12 residues. The CDR3 sequence: CASKGYLDTQYF. The DNA for the CDR3 is TGTGCCAGCAAGGGGTATTTAGATACGCAGTATTTT.

This clonotype was seen only a few times. The chain couples TRBV4-1 to TRBJ2-3; no reliable D call. This CDR3 contains 13 residues. The V gene lost 3 bases and the J gene lost 6 bases, with 10 bases spanning the gap. The V gene's germline CDR1 is MGHRA and CDR2 YSYEKL. The CDR3 protein is CASSQFRLDTQYF. The DNA of the CDR3 is TGCGCCAGCAGCCAGTTTCGTTTGGATACGCAGTATTTT.

This chain joins TRBV5-1 and TRBJ2-5; 12 nucleotides line up with TRBD1. The germline CDR1 and CDR2 sequences are SGHRS and YFSETQ. With V trimmed by 0 bases and J by 1 base, 10 bases remained unmatched. CDR3 length equals 19 residues. CDR3 bases: TGCGCCAGCAGCTTGGCCGGGACAGGGGGCGCGTTTGGCCAAGAGACCCAGTACTTC. Its protein is CASSLAGTGGAFGQETQYF. The full variable domain, its missing parts supplied by reference TRBV5-1 and TRBJ2-5, is KAGVTQTPRYLIKTRGQQVTLSCSPISGHRSVSWYQQTPGQGLQFLFEYFSETQRNKGNFPGRFSGRQFSNSRSEMNVSTLELGDSALYLCASSLAGTGGAFGQETQYFGPGTRLLVL.

The genes are TRBV28 and TRBJ2-5; no reliable D call. The V gene lost 6 bases and the J gene lost 5 bases, with 13 bases spanning the gap. The CDR3 extends over 13 amino acids. Germline V gene sequence: CDR1 MDHEN, CDR2 SYDVKM. CDR3 region: CASSIPGLETQYF. The CDR3 DNA sequence: TGTGCCAGCAGCATCCCCGGGCTGGAGACCCAGTACTTC.

The sample holds a few counts of this clonotype. This chain joins TRBV7-9 and TRBJ2-1, with D possibly being TRBD2 (5 bases). The CDR3 covers 12 residues. The V and J ends lost 6 bases and 9 bases respectively, with 12 bases between them. Germline CDR1 reads SEHNR; CDR2 reads FQNEAQ (reference sequence). The CDR3 sequence is CASRRGEGEQFF. The CDR3 coding sequence is TGTGCCAGCAGGCGCGGAGAGGGTGAGCAGTTCTTC.